This is a list of T cell receptor beta chains from one sample in a study of blood T cell repertoires in COVID-19. TCRdb's copy holds only in-frame clones and misses some; the assay was immunoSEQ multiplex PCR. The sample lists 430,000 or so clones, more than 70% occurring once. The sequenced sample was PBMCs or T cells enriched from blood (not recorded which). The receptors were sampled from a woman under 30 who had been exposed to COVID-19. Both conserved end residues are part of each CDR3. D genes are given only for firm matches. Clone size is stated in some rows and not others, as once, few, many or a class when expanded.

TRBV11-3	few	-	TRBJ2-1	CASSPGRGSYNEQFF	TGTGCCAGCTCCCCTGGACGGGGTTCCTACAATGAGCAGTTCTTC
TRBV27	-	-	TRBJ1-1	CASSLSSREIREAFF	TGTGCCAGCAGTTTATCATCACGGGAGATTAGAGAAGCTTTCTTT
TRBV7-2	-	TRBD1	TRBJ1-1	CASSSYRGNTEAFF	TGTGCCAGCAGCTCGTACAGGGGGAACACTGAAGCTTTCTTT
TRBV25-1	-	TRBD1	TRBJ1-4	CASSEFGGGDEKLFF	TGTGCCAGCAGTGAATTTGGAGGGGGCGATGAAAAACTGTTTTTT
TRBV18	-	-	TRBJ2-3	CASSPPPGWAVTDTQYF	TGTGCCAGCTCACCACCCCCTGGTTGGGCTGTGACAGATACGCAGTATTTT
TRBV18	-	TRBD1	TRBJ1-1	CASSVRGPMNTEAFF	TGTGCCAGCTCAGTCAGGGGGCCGATGAACACTGAAGCTTTCTTT
TRBV7-9	-	TRBD1	TRBJ2-7	CASSPGQGDYEQYF	TGTGCCAGCAGCCCTGGACAGGGAGACTACGAGCAGTACTTC
TRBV27	-	-	TRBJ2-1	CASSLPTGGGSNEQFF	TGTGCCAGCAGTTTACCCACCGGCGGGGGCAGCAATGAGCAGTTCTTC
TRBV20-1	once	-	TRBJ1-2	CSASQGNRGYTF	TGCAGTGCTAGTCAGGGGAACCGAGGCTACACCTTC
TRBV27	-	-	TRBJ1-5	CASSSVREGDQPQHF	TGTGCCAGCAGTTCCGTCAGGGAAGGTGATCAGCCCCAGCATTTT
TRBV7-9	-	-	TRBJ1-3	CASSFFPADSGNTIYF	TGTGCCAGCAGCTTCTTCCCTGCAGACTCTGGAAACACCATATATTTT
TRBV7-9	-	TRBD2	TRBJ2-3	CASKKGTSGRTSTDTQYF	TGTGCCAGCAAGAAGGGGACTAGCGGGAGGACTAGCACAGATACGCAGTATTTT
TRBV5-1	-	TRBD1	TRBJ1-1	CASSLAQGGEAFF	TGCGCCAGCAGCTTGGCCCAGGGGGGTGAAGCTTTCTTT
TRBV28	-	TRBD1	TRBJ1-5	CASSGQGWPQHF	TGTGCCAGCAGTGGACAGGGTTGGCCCCAGCATTTT
TRBV6-4	-	TRBD2	TRBJ2-3	CASSDSPGGYTDTQYF	TGTGCCAGCAGTGACTCGCCGGGAGGGTACACAGATACGCAGTATTTT
TRBV19	-	-	TRBJ1-1	CASSIVGGGLTDEAFF	TGTGCCAGTAGTATAGTGGGGGGAGGTCTGACGGATGAAGCTTTCTTT
TRBV27	-	-	TRBJ2-7	CASSLLISYEQYF	TGTGCCAGCAGTTTACTTATTTCCTACGAGCAGTACTTC
TRBV2	-	TRBD1	TRBJ1-6	CASMRDRVNNSPLHF	TGTGCCAGCATGCGGGACAGGGTCAATAATTCACCCCTCCACTTT
TRBV6-5	-	-	TRBJ1-1	CASTNEGWGGTEAFF	TGTGCCAGCACCAACGAGGGATGGGGGGGTACTGAAGCTTTCTTT
TRBV4-3	-	TRBD1	TRBJ2-1	CASSQDIRTGGNEQFF	TGCGCCAGCAGCCAAGATATTCGGACAGGGGGCAATGAGCAGTTCTTC
TRBV6-5	-	-	TRBJ1-1	CAIRTDMNTEAFF	TGTGCCATACGCACAGATATGAACACTGAAGCTTTCTTT
TRBV7-9	-	-	TRBJ2-5	CASSSPLRETQYF	TGTGCCAGCAGCTCACCGTTGAGGGAGACCCAGTACTTC
TRBV24-1	-	TRBD1	TRBJ2-7	CATSDLKGSGGPGVEQYF	TGTGCCACCAGTGATTTAAAGGGTTCAGGGGGCCCTGGGGTCGAGCAGTACTTC
TRBV28	-	-	TRBJ2-7	CASSLAGPGTYEQYF	TGTGCCAGCAGTTTAGCCGGGCCAGGGACCTACGAGCAGTACTTC
TRBV7-6	-	-	TRBJ1-3	CASSLGQISGNTIYF	TGTGCCAGCAGCTTAGGGCAGATCTCTGGAAACACCATATATTTT
TRBV14	-	-	TRBJ2-7	CASSQAGDSYEQYF	TGTGCCAGCAGCCAAGCCGGGGACTCCTACGAGCAGTACTTC
TRBV28	-	TRBD2	TRBJ2-1	CASSFGKRGVYNEQFF	TGTGCCAGCAGTTTTGGCAAGCGGGGGGTATACAATGAGCAGTTCTTC
TRBV7-9	-	-	TRBJ2-7	CASSLAGTLSYEQYF	TGTGCCAGCAGCTTAGCGGGGACACTATCCTACGAGCAGTACTTC
TRBV15	-	TRBD1	TRBJ2-2	CATRQGGTGELFF	TGTGCCACTAGACAGGGTGGAACCGGGGAGCTGTTTTTT
TRBV18	-	-	TRBJ1-2	CASSPQGEGYTF	TGTGCCAGCTCACCACAGGGGGAAGGCTACACCTTC
TRBV2	-	TRBD1	TRBJ2-2	CASRVETGATGELFF	TGTGCCAGCAGGGTGGAGACAGGGGCGACCGGGGAGCTGTTTTTT
TRBV27	once	-	TRBJ1-5	CASRPGANQPQHF	TGTGCCAGCAGACCAGGGGCCAATCAGCCCCAGCATTTT
TRBV6-5	-	-	TRBJ1-5	CASSYGERQPQHF	TGTGCCAGCAGTTACGGAGAACGTCAGCCCCAGCATTTT
TRBV3-1/TRBV3-2	-	TRBD2	TRBJ2-7	CASSQDSGGYEQYF	TGTGCCAGCAGCCAAGACAGCGGGGGCTACGAGCAGTACTTC
TRBV11-2	-	-	TRBJ2-1	CASSPLTGYNEQFF	TGTGCCAGCAGCCCCCTAACAGGGTACAATGAGCAGTTCTTC
TRBV19	-	TRBD2	TRBJ2-1	CASSSRLAGELEQFF	TGTGCCAGTAGTAGCCGACTAGCGGGGGAGTTAGAGCAGTTCTTC
TRBV19	-	-	TRBJ2-7	CASSPGFYEQYF	TGTGCCAGTAGTCCAGGGTTCTACGAGCAGTACTTC
TRBV4-1	-	TRBD1	TRBJ1-1	CASSPSIDRGSEAFF	TGCGCCAGCAGCCCCTCCATAGACAGGGGGAGCGAAGCTTTCTTT
TRBV28	-	TRBD2	TRBJ2-3	CASSAAGGYPDTQYF	TGTGCCAGCAGTGCCGCGGGAGGATATCCAGATACGCAGTATTTT
TRBV7-3	-	-	TRBJ1-4	CASSLTGGEKLFF	TGTGCCAGCAGCTTAACCGGGGGGGAAAAACTGTTTTTT
TRBV20-1	-	-	TRBJ2-1	CSAKASEQFF	TGCAGTGCTAAAGCGAGTGAGCAGTTCTTC
TRBV6-5	-	TRBD1	TRBJ2-7	CASKTGQGVNEQYF	TGTGCCAGCAAAACGGGACAGGGTGTCAACGAGCAGTACTTC
TRBV7-9	-	TRBD1	TRBJ1-5	CASSLTGTDNQPQHF	TGTGCCAGCAGCCTCACCGGGACAGATAATCAGCCCCAGCATTTT
TRBV27	once	-	TRBJ1-5	CASNFGGAAYSNQPQHF	TGTGCCAGCAACTTTGGGGGGGCCGCTTATAGCAATCAGCCCCAGCATTTT
TRBV4-2	-	TRBD2	TRBJ2-1	CASSQAFSGGVNEQFF	TGTGCCAGCAGCCAAGCCTTTAGCGGGGGTGTCAATGAGCAGTTCTTC
TRBV25-1	-	TRBD2	TRBJ2-1	CASSSEAGAGVWNEQFF	TGTGCCAGCAGCTCCGAAGCTGGAGCGGGAGTGTGGAATGAGCAGTTCTTC
TRBV9	-	-	TRBJ2-7	CASSVDSFYEQYF	TGTGCCAGCAGCGTCGATAGCTTCTACGAGCAGTACTTC
TRBV6-5	-	-	TRBJ1-3	CASSYSARTSGNTIYF	TGTGCCAGCAGTTACTCAGCCCGAACCTCTGGAAACACCATATATTTT
TRBV27	once	-	TRBJ1-5	CASRITVASNQPQHF	TGTGCCAGCAGAATCACGGTTGCGAGCAATCAGCCCCAGCATTTT
TRBV10-3	-	TRBD2	TRBJ2-1	CAISGGHSGGGLSGEQFF	TGTGCCATCAGTGGGGGCCATAGCGGGGGCGGCCTGTCCGGTGAGCAGTTCTTC
TRBV2	-	-	TRBJ2-3	CASSEAGPGTDTQYF	TGTGCCAGCAGTGAAGCGGGCCCTGGCACAGATACGCAGTATTTT
TRBV2	-	TRBD2	TRBJ2-1	CASSPGTSGRNEQFF	TGTGCCAGCAGCCCCGGGACTAGCGGGAGGAATGAGCAGTTCTTC
TRBV28	-	-	TRBJ2-7	CASSLPGYEQYF	TGTGCCAGCAGTTTACCCGGCTACGAGCAGTACTTC
TRBV5-4	-	TRBD2	TRBJ2-7	CASSSGGTRIPYEQYF	TGTGCCAGCAGCTCCGGTGGGACTAGGATTCCCTACGAGCAGTACTTC
TRBV3-1/TRBV3-2	-	-	TRBJ1-3	CASSTGHLSGNTIYF	TGTGCCAGCAGCACTGGACACCTCTCTGGAAACACCATATATTTT
TRBV7-9	-	-	TRBJ1-5	CASSLTNQPQHF	TGTGCCAGCAGCTTGACAAATCAGCCCCAGCATTTT
TRBV29-1	-	TRBD1	TRBJ2-7	CSVEVGQGNYEQYF	TGCAGCGTTGAGGTGGGACAGGGGAACTACGAGCAGTACTTC
TRBV9	-	TRBD1	TRBJ1-6	CASSVGDRAYNSPLHF	TGTGCCAGCAGCGTAGGGGACAGGGCCTATAATTCACCCCTCCACTTT
TRBV29-1	once	-	TRBJ2-7	CSVGARENGYEQYF	TGCAGCGTTGGGGCACGGGAGAACGGCTACGAGCAGTACTTC